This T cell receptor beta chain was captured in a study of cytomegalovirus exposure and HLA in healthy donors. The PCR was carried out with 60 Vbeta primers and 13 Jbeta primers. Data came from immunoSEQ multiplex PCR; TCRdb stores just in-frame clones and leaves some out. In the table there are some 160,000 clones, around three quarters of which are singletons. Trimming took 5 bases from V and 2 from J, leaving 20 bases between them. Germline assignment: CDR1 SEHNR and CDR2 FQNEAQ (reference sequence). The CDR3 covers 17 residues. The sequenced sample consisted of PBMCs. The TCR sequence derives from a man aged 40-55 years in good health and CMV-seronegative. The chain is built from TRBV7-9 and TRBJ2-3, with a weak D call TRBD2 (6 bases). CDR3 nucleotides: TGTGCCAGCAGCCTTCGAGGGGACTCCGGATCCACAGATACGCAGTATTTT. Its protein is CASSLRGDSGSTDTQYF.